This is a list of T cell receptor beta chains from one sample in a study of T-cell memory formation after mild COVID-19. TCRdb fed the 5' RACE reads into MiXCR, producing one record per CDR3 protein. This table has around 260,000 distinct CDR3 sequences, around 15% appearing once. Sequences were obtained from PBMCs or a T cell subset sorted from them (not recorded which). These receptors originate from a man aged 18 to 30 who had mild COVID-19 (a few samples of this study predate the infection). Cell type and time point are not known. CDR3s include the opening cysteine and the closing phenylalanine or tryptophan. The D gene is left open where the match is weak. Clone size is given for some rows only: seen once, a few or many times, or a class if the clone is expanded.

cdr3_length,d_call,v_call,clone_size,j_call,cdr3_nt,cdr3_aa
15,NA,TRBV12-3/TRBV12-4,NA,TRBJ2-3,TGTGCCAGCAGTTCCCCGTGGGCCCGGTCAGATACGCAGTATTTT,CASSSPWARSDTQYF
16,TRBD1,TRBV5-1,many,TRBJ1-6,TGCGCCAGCAGCTCACGCGAGGGGACAGGCGATTCACCCCTCCACTTT,CASSSREGTGDSPLHF
14,TRBD2,TRBV20-1,many,TRBJ2-1,TGCAGTGCTAGAGGACTAGCGGAATACAATGAGCAGTTCTTC,CSARGLAEYNEQFF
15,TRBD1,TRBV5-1,NA,TRBJ1-5,TGCGCCAGCAGCTTGGGGACAGGGGCGGGGCAGCCCCAGCATTTT,CASSLGTGAGQPQHF
12,NA,TRBV20-1,NA,TRBJ1-5,TGCAGTGCTTCGGGTCTCGCACAGCCCCAGCATTTT,CSASGLAQPQHF
16,NA,TRBV25-1,NA,TRBJ2-3,TGTGCCAGCAGTGAATATCTTGGACGGGACACAGATACGCAGTATTTT,CASSEYLGRDTDTQYF
16,NA,TRBV7-2,few,TRBJ2-3,TGTGCCAGCAGCTTAGTGGCGGGGTTGAGCACAGATACGCAGTATTTT,CASSLVAGLSTDTQYF
13,NA,TRBV7-2,NA,TRBJ2-5,TGTGCCAGCAGCGACCGGGTCACGGAGACCCAGTACTTC,CASSDRVTETQYF
16,TRBD1,TRBV7-9,NA,TRBJ1-3,TGTGCCAGCAGCCCCACAGGGGTACCTTCTGGAAACACCATATATTTT,CASSPTGVPSGNTIYF
13,NA,TRBV29-1,NA,TRBJ1-5,TGCAGCGTTTCGGACAACCTTCGGCAGCCCCAGCATTTT,CSVSDNLRQPQHF
14,NA,TRBV4-1,NA,TRBJ2-1,TGCGCCAGCAGCCAAGAACGGCAGGCGCATGAGCAGTTCTTC,CASSQERQAHEQFF
13,NA,TRBV20-1,NA,TRBJ1-1,TGCAGTGCTAGACCGATGAAGCATACTGAAGCTTTCTTT,CSARPMKHTEAFF
14,TRBD1,TRBV20-1,NA,TRBJ2-2,TGCAGTGCTAGCAAGACAGGGTCGACCGGGGAGCTGTTTTTT,CSASKTGSTGELFF
13,NA,TRBV6-4,NA,TRBJ2-1,TGTGCCAGCAGTTTCTCCGGTGAGCATGAGCAGTTCTTC,CASSFSGEHEQFF
15,NA,TRBV6-5,few,TRBJ2-3,TGTGCCAGCAGTTACTCCGGGGAAAACACAGATACGCAGTATTTT,CASSYSGENTDTQYF
15,NA,TRBV18,few,TRBJ1-1,TGTGCCAGCTCACCACCCGGTTCAGGGTCATATGAAGCTTTCTTT,CASSPPGSGSYEAFF
15,TRBD1,TRBV7-9,NA,TRBJ2-2,TGTGCCAGCAGCCCCTCCCGGACAGGGCCCGGGGAGCTGTTTTTT,CASSPSRTGPGELFF
15,TRBD2,TRBV5-4,few,TRBJ2-2,TGTGCCAGCAGCTTGGGCCAGCGGGGAACCGGGGAGCTGTTTTTT,CASSLGQRGTGELFF
14,NA,TRBV7-9,few,TRBJ1-3,TGTGCCAGCAGCCACCGGTTCTCTGGAAACACCATATATTTT,CASSHRFSGNTIYF
15,NA,TRBV5-1,NA,TRBJ2-3,TGCGCCAGCAGCATCGACTCCGCATACACAGATACGCAGTATTTT,CASSIDSAYTDTQYF
16,TRBD2,TRBV12-3/TRBV12-4,NA,TRBJ2-3,TGTGCCAGCAGTCCACTAGCGGGGTTAACAATAGATACGCAGTATTTT,CASSPLAGLTIDTQYF
16,NA,TRBV27,few,TRBJ1-2,TGTGCCAGCAGTTTGGCCCTGGGAACAGGAAGGGAAGGCTACACCTTC,CASSLALGTGREGYTF